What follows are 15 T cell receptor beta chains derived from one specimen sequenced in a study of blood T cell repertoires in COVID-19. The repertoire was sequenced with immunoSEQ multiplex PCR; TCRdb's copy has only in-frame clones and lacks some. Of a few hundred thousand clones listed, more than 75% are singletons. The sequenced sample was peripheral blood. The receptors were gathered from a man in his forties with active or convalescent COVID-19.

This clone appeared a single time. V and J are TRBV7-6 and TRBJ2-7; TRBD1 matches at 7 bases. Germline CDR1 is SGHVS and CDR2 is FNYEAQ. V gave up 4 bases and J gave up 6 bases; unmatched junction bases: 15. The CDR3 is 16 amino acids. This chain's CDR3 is CASSSSVTGKNGEQYF. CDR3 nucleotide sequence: TGTGCCAGCAGCTCTTCGGTGACAGGGAAAAATGGCGAGCAGTACTTC.

The DNA of the CDR3 is TGTGCCAGCAGCCTCGGGGCAGGGGGAGTAAATGAGCAGTTCTTC. Protein product: CASSLGAGGVNEQFF. This chain uses TRBV6-1 with TRBJ2-1; 7 positions agree with TRBD1. Losses at the gene ends were 6 bases for V and 7 bases for J; bases not matched to a gene: 12. The CDR3 covers 15 residues. Germline V gene sequence: CDR1 MNHNS, CDR2 SASEGT.

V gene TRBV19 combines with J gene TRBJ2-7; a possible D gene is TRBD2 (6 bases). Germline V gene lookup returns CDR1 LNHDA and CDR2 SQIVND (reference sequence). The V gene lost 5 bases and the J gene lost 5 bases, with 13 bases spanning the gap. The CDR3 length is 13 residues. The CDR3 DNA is TGTGCCAGTAGTTGGGCAGGGAGGAACGAGCAGTACTTC. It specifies CASSWAGRNEQYF.

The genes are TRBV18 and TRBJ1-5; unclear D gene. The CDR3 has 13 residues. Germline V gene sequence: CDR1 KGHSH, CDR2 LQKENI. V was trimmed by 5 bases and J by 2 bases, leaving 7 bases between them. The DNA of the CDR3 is TGTGCCAGCTCATTCCGGGGCAATCAGCCCCAGCATTTT. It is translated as CASSFRGNQPQHF.

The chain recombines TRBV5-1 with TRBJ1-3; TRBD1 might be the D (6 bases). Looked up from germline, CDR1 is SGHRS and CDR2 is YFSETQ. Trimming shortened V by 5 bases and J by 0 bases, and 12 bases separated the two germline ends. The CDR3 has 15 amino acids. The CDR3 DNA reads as TGCGCCAGCAGTCCCACAGGGTCCTCTGGAAACACCATATATTTT. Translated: CASSPTGSSGNTIYF. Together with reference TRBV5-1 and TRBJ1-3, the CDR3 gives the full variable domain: KAGVTQTPRYLIKTRGQQVTLSCSPISGHRSVSWYQQTPGQGLQFLFEYFSETQRNKGNFPGRFSGRQFSNSRSEMNVSTLELGDSALYLCASSPTGSSGNTIYFGEGSWLTVV.

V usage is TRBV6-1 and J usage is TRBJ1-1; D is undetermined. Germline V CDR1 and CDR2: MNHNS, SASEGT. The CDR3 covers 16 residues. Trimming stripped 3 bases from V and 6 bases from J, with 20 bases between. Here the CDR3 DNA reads TGTGCCAGCAGTGAGGCGGGTGGCGGGCATTGGGCTGAAGCTTTCTTT. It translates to CASSEAGGGHWAEAFF.

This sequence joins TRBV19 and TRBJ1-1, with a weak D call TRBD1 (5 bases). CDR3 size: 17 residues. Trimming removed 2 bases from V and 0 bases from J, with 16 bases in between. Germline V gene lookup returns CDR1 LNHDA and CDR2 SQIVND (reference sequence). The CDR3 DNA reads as TGTGCCAGTAGTATAAGCCCGACGCGGGGCTTGAACACTGAAGCTTTCTTT. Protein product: CASSISPTRGLNTEAFF.

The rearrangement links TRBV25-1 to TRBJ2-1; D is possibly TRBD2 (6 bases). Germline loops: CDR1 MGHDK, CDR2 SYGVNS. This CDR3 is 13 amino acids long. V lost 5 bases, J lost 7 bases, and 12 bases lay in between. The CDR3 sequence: CASSHFGGNEQFF. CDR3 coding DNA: TGTGCCAGCAGTCATTTTGGGGGGAATGAGCAGTTCTTC.

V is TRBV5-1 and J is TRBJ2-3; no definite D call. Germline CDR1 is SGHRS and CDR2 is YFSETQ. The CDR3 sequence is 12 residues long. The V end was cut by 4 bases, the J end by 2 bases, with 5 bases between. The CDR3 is CASSVNTDTQYF. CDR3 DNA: TGCGCCAGCAGCGTTAACACAGATACGCAGTATTTT.

The CDR3 DNA follows: TGTGCCAGCAGTTCACCCGGGACAGGGGAAAAACTGTTTTTT. This encodes CASSSPGTGEKLFF. The rearrangement uses TRBV28 and TRBJ1-4; 9 bases are shared with TRBD1. Trimming removed 4 bases from V and 8 bases from J; junction bases left unmatched: 5. The germline gives CDR1 MDHEN, CDR2 SYDVKM. The CDR3 spans 14 residues.

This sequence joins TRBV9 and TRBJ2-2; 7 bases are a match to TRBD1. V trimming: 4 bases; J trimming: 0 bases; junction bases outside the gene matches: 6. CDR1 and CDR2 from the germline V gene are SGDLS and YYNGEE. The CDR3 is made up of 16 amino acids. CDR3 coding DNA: TGTGCCAGCAGCCCCGGGACAGACGCGAACACCGGGGAGCTGTTTTTT. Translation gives CASSPGTDANTGELFF.

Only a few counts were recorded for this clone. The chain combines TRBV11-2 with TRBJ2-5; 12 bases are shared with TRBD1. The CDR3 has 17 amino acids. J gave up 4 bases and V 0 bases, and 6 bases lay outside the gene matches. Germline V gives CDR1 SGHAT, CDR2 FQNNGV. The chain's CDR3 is CASSLDRDRGRSETQYF. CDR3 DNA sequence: TGTGCCAGCAGCTTAGATCGGGACAGGGGGCGATCAGAGACCCAGTACTTC.

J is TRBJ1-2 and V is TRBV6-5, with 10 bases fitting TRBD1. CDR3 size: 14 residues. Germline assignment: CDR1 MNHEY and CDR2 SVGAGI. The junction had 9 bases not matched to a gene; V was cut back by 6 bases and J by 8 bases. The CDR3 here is CASSLGTGVSGYTF. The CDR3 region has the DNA TGTGCCAGCAGCCTAGGGACAGGGGTTAGCGGCTACACCTTC.

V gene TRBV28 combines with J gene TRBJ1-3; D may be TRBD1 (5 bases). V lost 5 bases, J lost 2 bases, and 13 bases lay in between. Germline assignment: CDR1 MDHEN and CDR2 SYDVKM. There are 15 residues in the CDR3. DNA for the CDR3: TGTGCCAGCAGTCCGGCGGGGGGGGCTGGAAACACCATATATTTT. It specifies CASSPAGGAGNTIYF.

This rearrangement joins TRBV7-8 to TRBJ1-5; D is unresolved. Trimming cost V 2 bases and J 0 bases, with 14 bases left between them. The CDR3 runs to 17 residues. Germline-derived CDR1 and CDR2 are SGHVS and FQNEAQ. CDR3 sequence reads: CASSLKRVADSNQPQHF. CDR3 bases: TGTGCCAGCAGCTTAAAGAGGGTGGCGGATAGCAATCAGCCCCAGCATTTT. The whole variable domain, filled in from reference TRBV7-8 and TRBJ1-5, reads GAGVSQSPRYKVAKRGQDVALRCDPISGHVSLFWYQQALGQGPEFLTYFQNEAQLDKSGLPSDRFFAERPEGSVSTLKIQRTQQEDSAVYLCASSLKRVADSNQPQHFGDGTRLSIL.